The 20 T cell receptor beta chains below all came from one sample that was sequenced in a study of cytomegalovirus exposure and HLA in healthy donors. Researchers ran the PCR with 60 Vbeta and 13 Jbeta primers. This table comes from immunoSEQ multiplex PCR, and its TCRdb copy is limited to in-frame clones, with some not included. In the table there are approximately 180,000 clones, around nine tenths of which are singletons. Sequenced input: PBMCs. The receptors were sampled from a woman aged 18-35 years in good health and CMV-seronegative.

The chain employs TRBV21-1 and TRBJ1-1; TRBD1 reflects the table's D call only, with no check against the DNA. TRBV21-1 is classified as a pseudogene. The length of the CDR3 is 17 residues. Here the CDR3 reads CASSIGTRVHRDTEAFF. The DNA for the CDR3 is TGTGCCAGCAGCATTGGGACAAGGGTGCATAGGGACACTGAAGCTTTCTTT.

The chain links TRBV27 to TRBJ2-1; weak D call: TRBD2 (5 bases). The CDR3 has 18 amino acids. With 5 bases removed from V and 8 bases from J, the gap between germline ends came to 28 bases. The V gene's germline CDR1 is MNHEY and CDR2 SMNVEV (reference sequence). The CDR3 region has the DNA TGTGCCAGCAGTACGGGCGGGCAGCTCTATGGCCATACATATGAGCAGTTCTTC. The encoded protein is CASSTGGQLYGHTYEQFF.

Notes on this clone: Additional DNA sequences in this sample encode the identical CDR3. The chain combines TRBV5-5 with TRBJ2-7; 8 bases are shared with TRBD1. The CDR3 contains 13 residues. CDR1 SGHKS and CDR2 YYEKEE come from the germline V gene (reference sequence). The V gene end was trimmed by 4 bases and the J gene end by 2 bases; junction bases not matched to a gene: 2. The CDR3 protein is CASSLQGAYEQYF. The CDR3 DNA is TGTGCCAGCAGCCTACAGGGGGCCTACGAGCAGTACTTC.

The genes are TRBV4-1 and TRBJ1-2, with a weak D call TRBD1 (5 bases). Germline V gene lookup returns CDR1 MGHRA and CDR2 YSYEKL. Trimming took off 4 bases at V and 5 bases at J, with 17 bases between the two ends. The CDR3 is made up of 15 amino acids. CDR3 loop: CASSPRDGIVYGYTF. The CDR3 DNA sequence: TGCGCCAGCAGCCCGCGGGACGGGATTGTGTATGGCTACACCTTC.

The chain uses TRBV4-3 and TRBJ2-1, with 12 bases aligning to TRBD2. Unmatched junction bases numbered 10, after V lost 0 bases and J lost 4 bases. The CDR3 covers 19 residues. Germline CDR1 LGHNA, CDR2 YSLEER. CDR3 nucleotide sequence: TGCGCCAGCAGCCAAGATTCCGCTAGCGGGAGGGCGGGATACAATGAGCAGTTCTTC. Residues: CASSQDSASGRAGYNEQFF.

This clone was seen only a few times. The rearrangement uses TRBV2 and TRBJ1-2; TRBD1 aligns across 7 bases. Trimming cost V 6 bases and J 4 bases; bases outside gene matches: 11. CDR1 is SNHLY, CDR2 FYNNEI, per germline. This CDR3 spans 15 amino acids. The CDR3 reads CASRDLIRGPYGYTF. CDR3 coding DNA: TGTGCCAGCAGGGACCTCATTAGGGGGCCCTATGGCTACACCTTC.

This clone was observed a handful of times. This chain uses TRBV6-6 with TRBJ1-4; D call uncertain. With 7 bases removed from V and 7 bases from J, the gap between germline ends came to 19 bases. CDR1 is MNHNY, CDR2 SVGAGI, per germline (reference sequence). This CDR3 has 15 residues. The CDR3 sequence: CASILRSGRVEKLFF. CDR3 in DNA: TGTGCCAGCATCCTTCGTTCGGGGAGGGTTGAAAAACTGTTTTTT.

The gene calls are TRBV9 and TRBJ2-5, with unresolved D. V was shortened by 0 bases and J by 4 bases, with 13 bases between the two germline ends. CDR3 length: 15 residues. Per the germline V gene, CDR1 is SGDLS and CDR2 is YYNGEE. The CDR3 protein is CASSVAAAGRETQYF. The CDR3 nucleotides read TGTGCCAGCAGCGTAGCGGCAGCTGGGCGAGAGACCCAGTACTTC.

The V call is TRBV4-1, the J call TRBJ2-1; D remains unclear. The CDR3 loop spans 13 amino acids. Trimming left V 0 bases short and J 8 bases short, with 8 bases between. Germline V CDR1 and CDR2: MGHRA, YSYEKL. The CDR3 nucleotides are TGCGCCAGCAGCCAAGAAGGAGCCCATGAGCAGTTCTTC. This encodes CASSQEGAHEQFF.

This clone was seen a single time. This chain's CDR3 is CASSPGTLATEAFF. DNA of the CDR3: TGTGCCAGCAGCCCAGGGACTTTAGCAACTGAAGCTTTCTTT. The chain is built from TRBV5-6 and TRBJ1-1, with D maybe TRBD1 (5 bases). The CDR3 loop spans 14 amino acids. Germline-derived CDR1 and CDR2 are SGHDT and YYEEEE. V was trimmed by 4 bases and J by 5 bases, leaving 15 bases between them.

This sequence joins TRBV6-6 and TRBJ1-2, with 9 bases matching TRBD1. V was clipped by 2 bases and J by 6 bases; unmatched bases: 4. The CDR3 sequence is 14 residues long. Germline V gene data show CDR1 as MNHNY and CDR2 as SVGAGI (reference sequence). The CDR3 DNA reads as TGTGCCAGCAGTTACAGGACAGGGGTTAATGGCTACACCTTC. As protein: CASSYRTGVNGYTF.

There are a few counts of this clone. V usage is TRBV4-2 and J usage is TRBJ2-5, with D possibly TRBD2 on 7 matching bases. The CDR3 spans 13 residues. V shed 3 bases and J shed 4 bases, with 9 bases lying between them. Germline CDR1 LGHNA, CDR2 YNFKEQ. The CDR3 spells CASSQRGRETQYF. In nucleotides, the CDR3 is TGTGCCAGCAGCCAGCGGGGGCGAGAGACCCAGTACTTC.

V is TRBV28 and J is TRBJ1-2; D remains ambiguous. CDR3 length: 16 amino acids. V lost 4 bases, J lost 3 bases, and 18 bases lay in between. Germline V gives CDR1 MDHEN, CDR2 SYDVKM. The CDR3 here is CASSSTTRQHDYGYTF. CDR3 DNA: TGTGCCAGCAGTTCTACTACCCGGCAGCACGACTATGGCTACACCTTC.

The rearrangement joins TRBV7-9 to TRBJ2-2; D uncertain. The CDR3 is made up of 14 amino acids. Germline assignment: CDR1 SEHNR and CDR2 FQNEAQ (reference sequence). Trimming removed 6 bases at V and 5 bases at J, with 13 bases between. The CDR3 spells CASSRSPGTGELFF. The CDR3 nucleotides read TGTGCCAGCAGTCGATCGCCCGGGACCGGGGAGCTGTTTTTT.

The chain links TRBV7-9 to TRBJ2-3; 10 bases are a match to TRBD1. V shed 5 bases, J shed 4 bases, and the junction held 6 bases outside the gene matches. Germline V CDR1 and CDR2: SEHNR, FQNEAQ (reference sequence). This CDR3 contains 15 residues. The CDR3 protein is CASSPGQGSSDTQYF. As DNA, the CDR3 is TGTGCCAGCAGCCCGGGACAGGGGAGTTCAGATACGCAGTATTTT.

This chain joins TRBV5-4 and TRBJ2-3; 10 bases fit TRBD2. CDR3 length equals 15 residues. Trimming cost V 5 bases and J 1 base; bases outside gene matches: 4. Germline CDR1 is SGHNT and CDR2 is YYREEE (reference sequence). The CDR3 region is CASRLAGGRTDTQYF. CDR3 sequence (DNA): TGTGCCAGCAGGTTAGCGGGGGGCCGCACAGATACGCAGTATTTT. The whole variable domain, filled in from reference TRBV5-4 and TRBJ2-3, reads ETGVTQSPTHLIKTRGQQVTLRCSSQSGHNTVSWYQQALGQGPQFIFQYYREEENGRGNFPPRFSGLQFPNYSSELNVNALELDDSALYLCASRLAGGRTDTQYFGPGTRLTVL.

The chain carries TRBV7-9 and TRBJ2-7; D gene unclear. CDR1 SEHNR and CDR2 FQNEAQ come from the germline V gene (reference sequence). This CDR3 has 12 amino acids. V was trimmed by 1 base and J by 4 bases, leaving 5 bases between them. CDR3 sequence: CASSLDLYEQYF. Written as DNA, the CDR3 is TGTGCCAGCAGCTTAGACTTATACGAGCAGTACTTC.

The chain couples TRBV2 to TRBJ2-2; 10 bases align to TRBD2. Germline V gene sequence: CDR1 SNHLY, CDR2 FYNNEI. The CDR3 loop spans 16 amino acids. The junction had 5 bases not matched to a gene; V was cut back by 7 bases and J by 0 bases. CDR3 bases: TGTGCCAGCAAAGCTAGCGGGAGAACGAACACCGGGGAGCTGTTTTTT. This encodes CASKASGRTNTGELFF.

This chain connects TRBV5-1 to TRBJ2-5; TRBD1 might be the D (6 bases). CDR1 is SGHRS, CDR2 YFSETQ, per germline. CDR3 size: 16 residues. Deletions cut 6 bases from V and 0 bases from J, with 18 bases between. The CDR3 reads CASKESGHMYQETQYF. The CDR3 coding sequence is TGCGCCAGCAAGGAATCGGGACATATGTACCAAGAGACCCAGTACTTC. The full variable domain, its missing parts supplied by reference TRBV5-1 and TRBJ2-5, is KAGVTQTPRYLIKTRGQQVTLSCSPISGHRSVSWYQQTPGQGLQFLFEYFSETQRNKGNFPGRFSGRQFSNSRSEMNVSTLELGDSALYLCASKESGHMYQETQYFGPGTRLLVL.

This clone was picked up a small number of times. This rearrangement joins TRBV5-5 to TRBJ1-5; D is unclear. V was clipped by 4 bases and J by 2 bases, with 10 bases between them. CDR3 length: 14 amino acids. Germline values: CDR1 SGHKS, CDR2 YYEKEE (reference sequence). The CDR3 nucleotides read TGTGCCAGCAGCGGTGGAGTACGCAATCAGCCCCAGCATTTT. Protein product: CASSGGVRNQPQHF.